The 16 T cell receptor beta chains below come from one sample, sequenced in a study of blood T cells in healthy people across ages. Combining a sample-barcoded 5' primer with a J-beta primer mix, a second PCR ran for roughly 7 to 12 cycles. In TCRdb, the 5' RACE reads were re-called with MiXCR into one record per CDR3 protein. The table has hundreds of thousands of distinct CDR3 sequences, 56% seen once. Source material: blood. These receptors were taken from a man aged 35 to 55 in good health.

This clonotype has more than one count but fewer than ten. The chain recombines TRBV5-6 with TRBJ2-3, with a tentative D call TRBD2 (7 bases). Deletions cut 5 bases from V and 0 bases from J, with 16 bases between. This CDR3 is built from 16 residues. The germline gives CDR1 SGHDT, CDR2 YYEEEE. CDR3 region: CASREGGRRSTDTQYF. CDR3 nucleotides: TGTGCCAGCAGAGAGGGGGGGCGGAGGAGCACAGATACGCAGTATTTT. Full variable domain (remainder filled in from reference TRBV5-6 and TRBJ2-3): DAGVTQSPTHLIKTRGQQVTLRCSPKSGHDTVSWYQQALGQGPQFIFQYYEEEERQRGNFPDRFSGHQFPNYSSELNVNALLLGDSALYLCASREGGRRSTDTQYFGPGTRLTVL.

V gene TRBV12-3 or TRBV12-4 combines with J gene TRBJ2-7, with D possibly TRBD2 on 5 matching bases. The ends were cut back, 0 bases at V and 11 bases at J, with 11 bases in the middle. The CDR3 spans 12 residues. The CDR3 is CASSLAGDPEYF. CDR3 DNA: TGTGCCAGCAGTTTAGCGGGAGACCCGGAGTACTTC.

This clonotype came up once. The V gene is TRBV12-3 or TRBV12-4, the J gene TRBJ1-5, with D unresolved. With 5 bases removed from V and 0 bases from J, the gap between germline ends came to 8 bases. The CDR3 totals 14 residues. DNA for the CDR3: TGTGCCAGCAGTGTGGCATATAGCAATCAGCCCCAGCATTTT. Its protein is CASSVAYSNQPQHF.

This clonotype was seen a few times. The V call is TRBV5-1, the J call TRBJ1-6; weak D call: TRBD1 (5 bases). Looked up from germline, CDR1 is SGHRS and CDR2 is YFSETQ. The CDR3 length is 15 residues. Trimming removed 4 bases at V and 6 bases at J, with 14 bases between. The CDR3 is CASSQATGTNSPLHF. The DNA for the CDR3 is TGCGCCAGCAGCCAGGCCACGGGGACTAATTCACCCCTCCACTTT.

The chain employs TRBV6-1 and TRBJ2-2; 7 positions match TRBD2. CDR3 size: 16 residues. Germline loops: CDR1 MNHNS, CDR2 SASEGT. V dropped 8 bases and J dropped 5; count of bases not matched to a gene: 14. CDR3 loop: CASGRRSGEETGELFF. Here the CDR3 DNA reads TGTGCCAGCGGAAGGAGGAGCGGGGAAGAAACCGGGGAGCTGTTTTTT.

This clonotype was seen a few times. The chain employs TRBV27 and TRBJ2-7, with TRBD2 matching 8 bases. The CDR3 runs to 13 residues. CDR1 is MNHEY and CDR2 is SMNVEV in the germline V gene (reference sequence). V lost 5 bases and J lost 4; bases outside the gene matches: 4. CDR3 amino acids: CASSQAGVYEQYF. The CDR3 DNA is TGTGCCAGCAGTCAAGCGGGAGTATACGAGCAGTACTTC.

The chain recombines TRBV9 with TRBJ2-3, with D unresolved. Trimming pared 0 bases from V and 2 bases from J, leaving 7 bases between. The length of the CDR3 is 14 residues. CDR1 is SGDLS and CDR2 is YYNGEE in the germline V gene. CDR3 sequence reads: CASSVVAATDTQYF. CDR3 in DNA: TGTGCCAGCAGCGTAGTGGCGGCCACAGATACGCAGTATTTT.

This chain connects TRBV12-5 to TRBJ2-4, with 11 bases that match TRBD1. The DNA matches TRBJ2-7 better at its end, which makes the J call doubtful. CDR1 is LGHNT, CDR2 FRNRAP, per germline. The CDR3 runs 15 residues. CDR3 protein: CASGPGTGGYYEQYF. The CDR3 DNA is TGTGCTAGTGGTCCCGGGACAGGGGGGTACTACGAGCAGTACTTC.

The chain uses TRBV20-1 and TRBJ2-3; tentatively, D is TRBD2 (5 bases). This CDR3 has 13 residues. V lost 6 bases and J 10 bases, leaving 20 bases between the germline ends. The germline V gene encodes CDR1 DFQATT and CDR2 SNEGSKA (reference sequence). The DNA of the CDR3 is TGCAGTGCCGATGTAGCGCCCTCGGGATCGCAGTATTTT. Amino acid sequence: CSADVAPSGSQYF.

The J gene is TRBJ1-1, the V gene TRBV25-1, with no clear D. V dropped 6 bases and J dropped 3 bases, with 2 bases sitting between them. The CDR3 spans 10 residues. CDR1 is MGHDK and CDR2 is SYGVNS in the germline V gene. CDR3 residues: CASRDTEAFF. The CDR3 DNA sequence: TGTGCCAGCAGAGACACTGAAGCTTTCTTT. Variable domain in full (rest from reference TRBV25-1 and TRBJ1-1): EADIYQTPRYLVIGTGKKITLECSQTMGHDKMYWYQQDPGMELHLIHYSYGVNSTEKGDLSSESTVSRIRTEHFPLTLESARPSHTSQYLCASRDTEAFFGQGTRLTVV.

The V gene is TRBV12-3 or TRBV12-4, the J gene TRBJ2-6, with D possibly TRBD1 on 5 matching bases. V lost 3 bases and J 2 bases, leaving 8 bases between the germline ends. The CDR3 loop spans 15 amino acids. CDR3 region: CASSFQGTGANVLTF. The DNA of the CDR3 is TGTGCCAGCAGTTTTCAGGGAACTGGGGCCAACGTCCTGACTTTC.

The rearrangement links TRBV9 to TRBJ2-4; D is possibly TRBD2 (5 bases). In germline, CDR1 is SGDLS, CDR2 YYNGEE. The CDR3 runs 14 residues. V lost 3 bases and J lost 6, with 13 bases in between. The CDR3 nucleotides read TGTGCCAGCAGCGCGTCGGGGTCCCCAAACATTCAGTACTTC. Its protein is CASSASGSPNIQYF.

The V and J genes are TRBV9 and TRBJ1-2; D gene uncertain. V was shortened by 7 bases and J by 5 bases, with 3 bases between the two germline ends. CDR3 length: 9 amino acids. Germline V gene data show CDR1 as SGDLS and CDR2 as YYNGEE. CDR3 loop: CASGYGYTF. The DNA for the CDR3 is TGTGCCAGCGGGTATGGCTACACCTTC.

This clonotype was found a few times. The chain has TRBV28 and TRBJ1-4; possibly TRBD1 for D (5 bases). The CDR3 runs 15 residues. V gave up 4 bases and J gave up 7 bases, with 16 bases separating them. CDR1 MDHEN and CDR2 SYDVKM come from the germline V gene. CDR3: CASSYTGTQAEKLFF. The CDR3 nucleotides read TGTGCCAGCAGTTACACCGGGACCCAGGCTGAAAAACTGTTTTTT.

This chain links TRBV5-5 with TRBJ2-1; TRBD1 or TRBD2 may be the D gene (5 bases each). The CDR3 is 17 amino acids. CDR1 and CDR2 from the germline V gene are SGHKS and YYEKEE (reference sequence). Between the trimmed V and J ends, which lost 0 bases and 2 bases, there was a span of 15 bases. CDR3 bases: TGTGCCAGCAGCTTGGGACCCCGGGACGGGGCCTACAATGAGCAGTTCTTC. This encodes CASSLGPRDGAYNEQFF.

The chain links TRBV5-6 to TRBJ2-5; D is perhaps TRBD2 (7 bases). The DNA end is a closer match to TRBJ2-7, so the J assignment may be wrong. CDR3 length: 17 residues. Germline CDR1 is SGHDT and CDR2 is YYEEEE. The CDR3 loop reads CASSLGPLGGPTYEQYF. DNA for the CDR3: TGTGCCAGCAGCTTAGGACCGCTCGGGGGGCCTACCTACGAGCAGTACTTC.